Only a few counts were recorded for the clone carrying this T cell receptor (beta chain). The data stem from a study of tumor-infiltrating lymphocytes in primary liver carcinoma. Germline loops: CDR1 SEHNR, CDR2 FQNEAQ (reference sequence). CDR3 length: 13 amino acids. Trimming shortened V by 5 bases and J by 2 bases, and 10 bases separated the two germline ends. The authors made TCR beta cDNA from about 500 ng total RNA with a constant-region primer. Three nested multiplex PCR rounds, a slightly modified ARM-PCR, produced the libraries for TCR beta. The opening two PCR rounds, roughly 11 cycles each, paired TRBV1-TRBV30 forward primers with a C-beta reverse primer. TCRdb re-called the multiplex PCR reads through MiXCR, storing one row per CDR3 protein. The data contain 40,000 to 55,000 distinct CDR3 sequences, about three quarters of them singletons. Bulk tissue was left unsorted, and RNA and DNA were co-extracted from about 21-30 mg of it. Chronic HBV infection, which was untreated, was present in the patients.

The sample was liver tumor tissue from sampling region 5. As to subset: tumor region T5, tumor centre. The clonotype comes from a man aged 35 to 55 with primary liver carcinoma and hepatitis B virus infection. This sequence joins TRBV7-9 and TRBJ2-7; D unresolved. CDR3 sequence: CASSPSSPYEQYF. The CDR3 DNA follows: TGTGCCAGCAGCCCATCCTCCCCCTACGAGCAGTACTTC. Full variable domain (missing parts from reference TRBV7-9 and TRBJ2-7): DTGVSQNPRHKITKRGQNVTFRCDPISEHNRLYWYRQTLGQGPEFLTYFQNEAQLEKSRLLSDRFSAERPKGSFSTLEIQRTEQGDSAMYLCASSPSSPYEQYFGPGTRLTVT.